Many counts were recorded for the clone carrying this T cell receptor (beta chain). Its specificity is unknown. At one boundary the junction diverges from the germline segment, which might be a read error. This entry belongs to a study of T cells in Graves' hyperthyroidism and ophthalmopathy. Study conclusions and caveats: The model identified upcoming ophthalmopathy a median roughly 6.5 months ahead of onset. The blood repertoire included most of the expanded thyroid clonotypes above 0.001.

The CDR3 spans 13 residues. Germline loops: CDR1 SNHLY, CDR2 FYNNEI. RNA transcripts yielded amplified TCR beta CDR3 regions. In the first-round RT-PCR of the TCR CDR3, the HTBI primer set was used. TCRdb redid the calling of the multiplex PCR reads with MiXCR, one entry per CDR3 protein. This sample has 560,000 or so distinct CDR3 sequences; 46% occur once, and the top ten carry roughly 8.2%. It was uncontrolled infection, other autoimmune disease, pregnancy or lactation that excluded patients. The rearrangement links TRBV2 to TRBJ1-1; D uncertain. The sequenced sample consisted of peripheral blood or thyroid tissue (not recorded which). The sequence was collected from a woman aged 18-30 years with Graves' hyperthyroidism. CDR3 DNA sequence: TGCGCCAGCAGTGGCGAGGCGAACACTGAAGCTTTCTTT. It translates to CASSGEANTEAFF.